This TCR beta chain was obtained from a study of metastatic and nonmetastatic thyroid tumors. Every patient underwent thyroid surgery untreated. This CDR3 spans 14 amino acids. Germline lookup yields CDR1 LNHDA and CDR2 SQIVND (reference sequence). V shed 4 bases and J shed 1 base, with 10 bases lying between them. Per the study methods: Differences in CDR3 between clinicopathological groups were drawn on to build a classifier intended to discriminate distant-metastatic papillary thyroid cancer patients. TCRdb re-called clones via MiXCR from the PCR reads. For this entry, the V and J calls and clone size follow TCRdb and not the study's own pipeline. This repertoire shows about 12,000 clones, 25% to 30% found once; its top ten account for 10% to 15%. This clone was counted many times.

Material: tumor tissue. The source is a female donor with papillary thyroid cancer or a benign thyroid nodule (not recorded which). Some clones in this sample may be carry-over from other donors' samples. The genes are TRBV19 and TRBJ1-1; no clear D gene. CDR3 region: CASSTLLGNTEAFF. The CDR3 DNA reads as TGTGCCAGTAGTACCCTCTTGGGGAACACTGAAGCTTTCTTT.